These 22 T cell receptor beta chains share one sample of origin, sequenced in a study of blood T cells in healthy people across ages. PCR was performed a second time for about 7 to 11 cycles using a sample-barcoded 5' primer and a J-beta primer mix. TCRdb ran MiXCR on the 5' RACE reads and lists one entry per CDR3 protein. Here the sample spans some 920,000 distinct CDR3 sequences, roughly 51% being singletons. Sequences were obtained from blood. These receptors all come from a woman aged 55 to 70 in good health.

This chain joins TRBV30 and TRBJ1-6; 10 bases map to TRBD1. Germline loops: CDR1 GTSNPN, CDR2 SVGIG (reference sequence). This CDR3 is 16 amino acids long. With V trimmed by 6 bases and J by 6 bases, 11 bases remained unmatched. The CDR3 protein is CACTAGTGVFNSPLHF. The CDR3 DNA reads TGTGCCTGTACAGCCGGGACAGGGGTTTTTAATTCACCCCTCCACTTT.

The chain carries TRBV27 and TRBJ2-3, with a tentative D call TRBD2 (6 bases). This CDR3 has 15 amino acids. Germline CDR1 reads MNHEY; CDR2 reads SMNVEV (reference sequence). V was trimmed by 4 bases and J by 4 bases, leaving 15 bases between them. Here the CDR3 reads CASSSSTRPPDTQYF. CDR3 DNA: TGTGCCAGCAGTTCGTCGACTAGGCCACCAGATACGCAGTATTTT.

Ten or more counts support this clonotype. V and J are TRBV11-2 and TRBJ2-7; D may be TRBD1 (5 bases). The CDR3 consists of 13 residues. The germline V gene has CDR1 SGHAT and CDR2 FQNNGV. Between the trimmed V and J ends, which lost 0 bases and 3 bases, there was a span of 6 bases. CDR3 protein: CASSLDRVYEQYF. CDR3 DNA sequence: TGTGCCAGCAGCTTAGACAGGGTCTACGAGCAGTACTTC.

This sequence joins TRBV12-3 or TRBV12-4 and TRBJ2-3; 7 bases line up with TRBD2. Germline trimming cut 2 bases from V and 2 bases from J; bases unmatched to any gene: 4. This CDR3 contains 15 residues. CDR3 amino acids: CASSLSGTITDTQYF. CDR3 DNA sequence: TGTGCCAGCAGTTTAAGCGGGACCATCACAGATACGCAGTATTTT.

The CDR3 nucleotides read TGCAGCGTTGAAGTCACGACAGGGAGGCAAGCTTTCTTT. It translates to CSVEVTTGRQAFF. This rearrangement joins TRBV29-1 to TRBJ1-1, with TRBD1 matching over 7 bases. Unmatched junction bases numbered 8, after V lost 1 base and J lost 9 bases. The CDR3 sequence is 13 residues long. Germline CDR1 reads SQVTM; CDR2 reads ANQGSEA. Full variable domain (outside the CDR3, taken from reference TRBV29-1 and TRBJ1-1): SAVISQKPSRDICQRGTSLTIQCQVDSQVTMMFWYRQQPGQSLTLIATANQGSEATYESGFVIDKFPISRPNLTFSTLTVSNMSPEDSSIYLCSVEVTTGRQAFFGQGTRLTVV.

The chain recombines TRBV12-3 or TRBV12-4 with TRBJ2-1; 11 bases map to TRBD2. V lost 6 bases and J lost 8; bases outside the gene matches: 6. This CDR3 has 14 residues. The CDR3 loop reads CASRMTSGNYEQFF. The DNA for the CDR3 is TGTGCCAGCAGGATGACTAGCGGGAACTATGAGCAGTTCTTC.

This chain joins TRBV19 and TRBJ2-6; TRBD1 might be the D (5 bases). The germline V gene has CDR1 LNHDA and CDR2 SQIVND (reference sequence). V dropped 7 bases and J dropped 0 bases, with 10 bases sitting between them. The CDR3 length is 15 residues. This chain's CDR3 is CASTLRASGANVLTF. In DNA form, the CDR3 reads TGTGCCAGTACCCTCAGGGCCTCTGGGGCCAACGTCCTGACTTTC.

With respect to this clonotype: Since a much larger clone is just one base distant, this may be a read error. The V call is TRBV27, the J call TRBJ2-3; 11 nucleotides line up with TRBD2. The CDR3 contains 16 residues. Germline V lookup: CDR1 MNHEY, CDR2 SMNVEV (reference sequence). The CDR3 region has the DNA TGTGTCAGCAGGCCTTCTACTAGCGGGAGAACAGATACGCAGTATTTT. Its protein product is CVSRPSTSGRTDTQYF.

The chain is built from TRBV7-9 and TRBJ2-3, with D possibly being TRBD1 or TRBD2 (5 bases each). The CDR3 spans 18 residues. Trimming took off 5 bases at V and 4 bases at J, with 25 bases between the two ends. Germline V gene data show CDR1 as SEHNR and CDR2 as FQNEAQ (reference sequence). In DNA, the CDR3 is TGTGCCAGCAGCCCGCCGTCCGGGGCCAGGAGGTTGGCAGATACGCAGTATTTT. As protein: CASSPPSGARRLADTQYF. The full variable domain, in which reference TRBV7-9 and TRBJ2-3 provide the parts outside the CDR3, is DTGVSQNPRHKITKRGQNVTFRCDPISEHNRLYWYRQTLGQGPEFLTYFQNEAQLEKSRLLSDRFSAERPKGSFSTLEIQRTEQGDSAMYLCASSPPSGARRLADTQYFGPGTRLTVL.

This clonotype was seen a few times. The CDR3 loop reads CASSELALETQYF. In nucleotides, the CDR3 is TGTGCCAGCAGTGAATTGGCGCTGGAGACCCAGTACTTC. The chain links TRBV6-1 to TRBJ2-5; no clear D. Germline assignment: CDR1 MNHNS and CDR2 SASEGT. V was trimmed by 2 bases and J by 5 bases, leaving 9 bases between them. The CDR3 is 13 amino acids.

The rearrangement links TRBV12-3 or TRBV12-4 to TRBJ2-7; D is unresolved. The CDR3 contains 14 residues. V lost 2 bases, J lost 4 bases, and 12 bases lay in between. CDR3 in amino acids: CASSLRSNGYEQYF. CDR3 sequence (DNA): TGTGCCAGCAGTTTAAGGTCCAACGGGTACGAGCAGTACTTC.

The chain carries TRBV7-8 and TRBJ2-1; the D gene is possibly TRBD2 (6 bases). The CDR3 totals 13 residues. The germline CDR1 and CDR2 sequences are SGHVS and FQNEAQ. Trimming shortened V by 5 bases and J by 9 bases, and 14 bases separated the two germline ends. In DNA, the CDR3 is TGTGCCAGCAGCGTAGGGCGGGACCGTGAGCAGTTCTTC. Translated, it gives CASSVGRDREQFF.

This clonotype was observed many times. The genes are TRBV20-1 and TRBJ2-1, with D hard to call. Germline values: CDR1 DFQATT, CDR2 SNEGSKA (reference sequence). The CDR3 has 11 residues. V lost 7 bases, J lost 10 bases, and 14 bases lay in between. CDR3 in amino acids: CSVWNSAEQFF. CDR3 bases: TGCAGTGTTTGGAATTCGGCGGAGCAGTTCTTC.

This clonotype was seen a handful of times. The chain recombines TRBV29-1 with TRBJ2-7, with 9 bases fitting TRBD2. CDR3 length equals 14 residues. The J segment lost 4 bases and the V segment lost 6 bases, leaving 10 bases of the junction unmatched. Germline-derived CDR1 and CDR2 are SQVTM and ANQGSEA. The CDR3 here is CSVEKLAGRYEQYF. DNA of the CDR3: TGCAGCGTGGAGAAGCTAGCGGGAAGGTACGAGCAGTACTTC.

The chain is built from TRBV27 and TRBJ1-4, with D perhaps matching TRBD1 (6 bases). V dropped 9 bases and J dropped 12 bases, with 17 bases sitting between them. The length of the CDR3 is 12 residues. Germline loops: CDR1 MNHEY, CDR2 SMNVEV (reference sequence). The CDR3 region is CASRQTRGELFF. The CDR3 DNA reads TGTGCCAGTCGGCAGACAAGGGGGGAACTGTTTTTT.

This rearrangement joins TRBV20-1 to TRBJ2-1; 7 bases are shared with TRBD1. Germline assignment: CDR1 DFQATT and CDR2 SNEGSKA (reference sequence). The CDR3 runs 15 residues. The trim removed 0 bases at V and 4 bases at J, leaving 6 bases unmatched. The CDR3 region is CSARDFGQAYNEQFF. The CDR3 nucleotides are TGCAGTGCTAGAGATTTCGGACAGGCATACAATGAGCAGTTCTTC.

This clonotype has more than one count but fewer than ten. The gene calls are TRBV5-1 and TRBJ2-3; the match to TRBD2 covers 9 bases. Germline V gene data show CDR1 as SGHRS and CDR2 as YFSETQ. The CDR3 has 16 residues. The ends lost 2 bases at V and 2 bases at J; junction bases unmatched: 6. The CDR3 reads CASSFTSGQNTDTQYF. The CDR3 DNA is TGCGCCAGCAGCTTCACTAGCGGGCAGAACACAGATACGCAGTATTTT.

This clonotype was counted between two and nine times. The chain joins TRBV30 to TRBJ2-3; D is unresolved. Germline lookup yields CDR1 GTSNPN and CDR2 SVGIG (reference sequence). The V end lost 5 bases, the J end lost 11 bases, and 14 bases lay between the germline ends. The CDR3 extends over 11 amino acids. The CDR3 reads CAWGGQHRQYF. CDR3 bases: TGTGCCTGGGGTGGGCAACACAGGCAGTATTTT. The whole variable domain, filled in from reference TRBV30 and TRBJ2-3, reads SQTIHQWPATLVQPVGSPLSLECTVEGTSNPNLYWYRQAAGRGLQLLFYSVGIGQISSEVPQNLSASRPQDRQFILSSKKLLLSDSGFYLCAWGGQHRQYFGPGTRLTVL.

This clonotype was seen only once. The CDR3 spells CASSRLPGRADRETQYF. The CDR3, as DNA: TGTGCCAGCAGCAGACTACCGGGACGAGCGGACCGAGAGACCCAGTACTTC. This chain uses TRBV7-6 with TRBJ2-7, with D possibly called TRBD1 or TRBD2 (5 bases each). The tail of the sequence fits TRBJ2-5 better, so the J call may be wrong. CDR1 is SGHVS, CDR2 FNYEAQ, per germline. The CDR3 has 17 residues.

In this sample, this clonotype turned up a few times. The chain employs TRBV20-1 and TRBJ2-7, with 9 positions matching TRBD1. J lost 0 bases, V lost 5 bases, and 5 bases had no gene match. The germline CDR1 and CDR2 sequences are DFQATT and SNEGSKA (reference sequence). The CDR3 consists of 14 residues. This chain's CDR3 is CSASDRGFSYEQYF. As DNA, the CDR3 is TGCAGTGCTTCCGACAGGGGGTTCTCCTACGAGCAGTACTTC.

This clonotype was recorded once. The chain is built from TRBV21-1 and TRBJ1-2; TRBD1, the table's D call, lacks a check against the DNA. TRBV21-1 is a listed pseudogene. This CDR3 has 16 amino acids. The CDR3 coding sequence is TGTGCCAGCAGCAGGGGCCTTCTACAGGGGGAAGTAGGCTACACCTTC. Protein product: CASSRGLLQGEVGYTF.

This clonotype occurred a few times. One base away lies a much larger clone, so this may be a sequencing read error. The J gene is TRBJ2-7, the V gene TRBV28, with 7 bases aligning to TRBD1. This CDR3 comprises 13 residues. V shed 4 bases and J 3 bases; nucleotides not matched to a gene: 3. CDR1 is MDHEN, CDR2 SYDVKM, per germline. The CDR3 DNA reads as TGTGCCAGCAGTTGGGCAGGGGGCTACGAGCAGTACTTC. Translation gives CASSWAGGYEQYF.